The 24 T cell receptor beta chains given below trace back to one sample, sequenced in a study of blood T cell repertoires in COVID-19 (dated by TCRdb to 2018 to 2021). The receptor library was made with the immunoSEQ multiplex PCR assay. The table comes from immuneACCESS by way of TCRdb, which keeps in-frame sequences with V and J called. Part of the clones is missing from these tables; in studies checked, under half for an unresolved V gene and the rest for unknown reasons. Recorded for this sample are roughly 190,000 clones; roughly 81% of them occurred a single time. The ten largest clones capture roughly 5% of the sample. Sequenced sample: peripheral blood. The receptors here all came from a woman aged 70 to 79 with active or convalescent COVID-19.

The chain carries TRBV7-6 and TRBJ2-5, with TRBD2 matching 8 bases. In germline, CDR1 is SGHVS, CDR2 FNYEAQ. Trimming at V came to 5 bases and at J to 4 bases, leaving 15 bases not matched to a gene. The CDR3 length is 17 residues. Here the CDR3 DNA reads TGTGCCAGCAGCAACGCCGGGAGGGCCGACAGAGGAGAGACCCAGTACTTC. Protein product: CASSNAGRADRGETQYF.

This chain links TRBV12-3 or TRBV12-4 with TRBJ2-7; D perhaps matches TRBD2 (6 bases). The CDR3 is made up of 13 amino acids. V shed 7 bases and J shed 4 bases, with 14 bases lying between them. CDR3 nucleotide sequence: TGTGCCAGCATCCGGCGGGACCTATACGAGCAGTACTTC. Protein product: CASIRRDLYEQYF.

This chain connects TRBV19 to TRBJ2-7, with a weak D call TRBD2 (6 bases). Germline V CDR1 and CDR2: LNHDA, SQIVND (reference sequence). V lost 3 bases, J lost 2 bases, and 14 bases lay in between. The CDR3 runs 15 residues. This chain's CDR3 is CASSINERVTYEQYF. Here the CDR3 DNA reads TGTGCCAGTAGTATTAATGAGCGGGTAACCTACGAGCAGTACTTC.

On this clone itself: Other DNA sequences from this sample encode an identical CDR3 as well. The chain employs TRBV11-2 and TRBJ2-7, with TRBD1 identical over 7 bases. Germline CDR1 and CDR2: SGHAT and FQNNGV. The CDR3 totals 15 residues. V was clipped by 1 base and J by 2 bases; unmatched bases: 5. The CDR3 spells CASSLAGTEPYEQYF. CDR3 DNA: TGTGCCAGCAGCTTAGCGGGGACAGAACCCTACGAGCAGTACTTC. The variable domain in full, with the rest retrieved from reference TRBV11-2 and TRBJ2-7, is EAGVAQSPRYKIIEKRQSVAFWCNPISGHATLYWYQQILGQGPKLLIQFQNNGVVDDSQLPKDRFSAERLKGVDSTLKIQPAKLEDSAVYLCASSLAGTEPYEQYFGPGTRLTVT.

This clone was detected only a few times. The chain is built from TRBV29-1 and TRBJ1-2; TRBD1 might be the D (6 bases). CDR3 length: 14 amino acids. The germline V and J ends were trimmed by 0 bases and 8 bases, with 16 bases remaining between them. Germline values: CDR1 SQVTM, CDR2 ANQGSEA. The CDR3 DNA sequence: TGCAGCGTTGAAGAAGGGGTCAGGGGACGCGGCTACACCTTC. As protein: CSVEEGVRGRGYTF.

The rearrangement uses TRBV6-5 and TRBJ1-2; 7 positions match TRBD1. The CDR3 has 13 residues. The germline V gene has CDR1 MNHEY and CDR2 SVGAGI. J lost 8 bases, V lost 2 bases, and 5 bases had no gene match. CDR3 sequence: CASSYGGQTGYTF. The DNA of the CDR3 is TGTGCCAGCAGTTACGGGGGACAGACAGGCTACACCTTC.

This clone was seen only a few times. This rearrangement joins TRBV20-1 to TRBJ1-5; TRBD1 matches at 7 bases. This CDR3 has 14 residues. The germline gives CDR1 DFQATT, CDR2 SNEGSKA (reference sequence). Trimming took 3 bases from V and 8 from J; bases not matched to a gene: 10. The CDR3 nucleotides are TGCAGTGCTAGTTCGGATAGACAGGGAAAGCCCCAGCATTTT. Its protein product is CSASSDRQGKPQHF.

The chain has TRBV11-2 and TRBJ2-2; the match to TRBD1 covers 11 bases. Germline CDR1 SGHAT, CDR2 FQNNGV. The J segment lost 6 bases and the V segment lost 5 bases, leaving 5 bases of the junction unmatched. CDR3 size: 15 residues. The chain's CDR3 is CASSPRGQGAGELFF. CDR3 in DNA: TGTGCCAGCAGCCCCAGGGGACAGGGGGCCGGGGAGCTGTTTTTT.

This chain connects TRBV5-1 to TRBJ2-1, with 7 bases lining up with TRBD2. The CDR3 contains 16 residues. V gave up 0 bases and J gave up 4 bases; unmatched junction bases: 7. Germline CDR1 reads SGHRS; CDR2 reads YFSETQ. CDR3 sequence (DNA): TGCGCCAGCAGCTTGGGACTAGCCACCTTTTACAATGAGCAGTTCTTC. Amino acids: CASSLGLATFYNEQFF. The whole variable domain, remainder taken from reference TRBV5-1 and TRBJ2-1, is KAGVTQTPRYLIKTRGQQVTLSCSPISGHRSVSWYQQTPGQGLQFLFEYFSETQRNKGNFPGRFSGRQFSNSRSEMNVSTLELGDSALYLCASSLGLATFYNEQFFGPGTRLTVL.

The genes are TRBV11-2 and TRBJ2-2; a possible D gene is TRBD2 (5 bases). Trimming removed 7 bases from V and 3 bases from J, with 15 bases in between. This CDR3 comprises 15 residues. Germline V gives CDR1 SGHAT, CDR2 FQNNGV. This CDR3 is CASTPRARDTGELFF. CDR3 nucleotides: TGTGCCAGCACCCCGAGGGCGCGGGACACCGGGGAGCTGTTTTTT.

The chain carries TRBV7-8 and TRBJ2-1; D not resolved. The germline V gene has CDR1 SGHVS and CDR2 FQNEAQ. The V gene lost 2 bases and the J gene lost 14 bases, with 13 bases spanning the gap. The CDR3 is made up of 12 amino acids. The DNA for the CDR3 is TGTGCCAGCAGCTTAATTGGAGATGGTGAGTTCTTC. Amino acid sequence: CASSLIGDGEFF. The variable domain in full, completed from reference TRBV7-8 and TRBJ2-1, reads GAGVSQSPRYKVAKRGQDVALRCDPISGHVSLFWYQQALGQGPEFLTYFQNEAQLDKSGLPSDRFFAERPEGSVSTLKIQRTQQEDSAVYLCASSLIGDGEFFGPGTRLTVL.

V gene TRBV5-5 combines with J gene TRBJ1-6, with D uncertain. V shed 1 base and J shed 2 bases, with 7 bases lying between them. There are 15 residues in the CDR3. CDR1 and CDR2 from the germline V gene are SGHKS and YYEKEE (reference sequence). The CDR3 DNA sequence: TGTGCCAGCAGCTTGTACTTAACCTATAATTCACCCCTCCACTTT. It encodes CASSLYLTYNSPLHF. The whole variable domain, filled in from reference TRBV5-5 and TRBJ1-6, reads DAGVTQSPTHLIKTRGQQVTLRCSPISGHKSVSWYQQVLGQGPQFIFQYYEKEERGRGNFPDRFSARQFPNYSSELNVNALLLGDSALYLCASSLYLTYNSPLHFGNGTRLTVT.

The chain's CDR3 is CASSQDRELEAFF. For the CDR3, the DNA is TGTGCCAGCTCACAGGACAGGGAACTTGAAGCTTTCTTT. This sequence joins TRBV18 and TRBJ1-1, with TRBD1 identical over 8 bases. The V segment lost 4 bases and the J segment 7 bases; nucleotides outside the gene matches: 5. This CDR3 contains 13 residues. Per the germline V gene, CDR1 is KGHSH and CDR2 is LQKENI.

The J gene is TRBJ2-1, the V gene TRBV7-2, with D hard to call. V was clipped by 2 bases and J by 4 bases, with 12 bases between them. Germline V CDR1 and CDR2: SGHTA, FQGNSA. This CDR3 region has 15 residues. DNA of the CDR3: TGTGCCAGCAGCTTACTAGTCCATAGGTACAATGAGCAGTTCTTC. Amino acids: CASSLLVHRYNEQFF.

The chain couples TRBV4-2 to TRBJ2-7, with TRBD2 identical over 7 bases. V lost 0 bases, J lost 2 bases, and 4 bases stayed unmatched. The germline gives CDR1 LGHNA, CDR2 YNFKEQ. The CDR3 loop spans 15 amino acids. In DNA form, the CDR3 reads TGTGCCAGCAGCCAAGATCTCGGGGGGACCTACGAGCAGTACTTC. It translates to CASSQDLGGTYEQYF.

For the CDR3, the DNA is TGCGCCAGCAGCCCGGGCACAGGGGGTGCCGGAACTGAAGCTTTCTTT. Amino acids: CASSPGTGGAGTEAFF. V usage is TRBV5-1 and J usage is TRBJ1-1, with 8 bases aligning to TRBD1. The germline V gene encodes CDR1 SGHRS and CDR2 YFSETQ. Losses at the gene ends were 4 bases for V and 5 bases for J; bases not matched to a gene: 13. CDR3 size: 16 residues.

A single count supports this clone. The CDR3 coding sequence is TGTGCCAGCAGTTACTCACCACAGTACAATGAGCAGTTCTTC. Translating gives CASSYSPQYNEQFF. The chain links TRBV6-2 or TRBV6-3 to TRBJ2-1; D gene uncertain. The V end was cut by 0 bases, the J end by 4 bases, with 7 bases between. The CDR3 consists of 14 residues. Germline V CDR1 and CDR2: MNHEY, SVGEGT.

The genes are TRBV27 and TRBJ2-6; D not resolved. The length of the CDR3 is 13 residues. The germline gives CDR1 MNHEY, CDR2 SMNVEV (reference sequence). The germline V and J ends were trimmed by 5 bases and 15 bases, with 17 bases remaining between them. The CDR3 reads CASSAWAYLPLTF. CDR3 in DNA: TGTGCCAGCAGTGCTTGGGCCTACCTACCCCTGACTTTC.

This chain connects TRBV5-1 to TRBJ1-6; 9 bases match TRBD1. J gave up 7 bases and V 7 bases, and 15 bases lay outside the gene matches. Per the germline V gene, CDR1 is SGHRS and CDR2 is YFSETQ. This CDR3 spans 17 amino acids. CDR3 residues: CASATGQGPKGNSPLHF. For the CDR3, the DNA is TGCGCCAGCGCCACGGGACAGGGCCCGAAGGGGAATTCACCCCTCCACTTT.

V is TRBV24-1 and J is TRBJ2-1, with D maybe TRBD2 (5 bases). The CDR3 loop spans 16 amino acids. Trimming took off 0 bases at V and 3 bases at J, with 11 bases between the two ends. CDR1 and CDR2 (germline): KGHDR, SFDVKD. Written as DNA, the CDR3 is TGTGCCACCAGTGATTTGTCCGGGAAGGGCTACAATGAGCAGTTCTTC. This sequence encodes CATSDLSGKGYNEQFF.

The chain recombines TRBV5-1 with TRBJ2-3; no firm D call. Trimming removed 0 bases at V and 1 base at J, with 6 bases between. The CDR3 covers 14 residues. Germline V gene data show CDR1 as SGHRS and CDR2 as YFSETQ. The CDR3 sequence: CASSLVSGTDTQYF. CDR3 nucleotides: TGCGCCAGCAGCTTGGTGTCGGGCACAGATACGCAGTATTTT.

This rearrangement joins TRBV7-2 to TRBJ2-2; D is unresolved. Per germline, CDR1 SGHTA and CDR2 FQGNSA. The CDR3 is 16 residues long. V lost 4 bases and J lost 0, with 12 bases in between. CDR3 nucleotides: TGTGCCAGCAGCTCGACGACACCAACGAACACCGGGGAGCTGTTTTTT. Protein sequence: CASSSTTPTNTGELFF.

This sequence joins TRBV28 and TRBJ2-2; possibly TRBD1 for D (6 bases). V lost 8 bases and J lost 6, with 16 bases in between. The germline V gene encodes CDR1 MDHEN and CDR2 SYDVKM. The CDR3 loop spans 14 amino acids. This CDR3 is CASSLKQGAGELFF. The DNA of the CDR3 is TGTGCCAGCTCACTTAAACAGGGAGCCGGGGAGCTGTTTTTT.

This sequence joins TRBV6-6 and TRBJ1-2; D remains ambiguous. V was clipped by 7 bases and J by 7 bases, with 19 bases between them. This CDR3 has 14 residues. CDR1 and CDR2 (germline): MNHNY, SVGAGI (reference sequence). The CDR3 bases are TGTGCCAGCACCGAAGGACGGGGTTGGGCTGGCTACACCTTC. Its protein is CASTEGRGWAGYTF.